This entry concerns a single T cell receptor (beta chain). Its antigen remains unidentified. CDR1 is SQVTM, CDR2 ANQGSEA, per germline. The CDR3 spans 15 residues. V lost 5 bases to trimming and J lost 3 bases, with 18 bases between them. This entry comes from a study of T cells in Graves' hyperthyroidism and ophthalmopathy. Amplified regions were TCR beta CDR3 sequences from RNA transcripts. TCR CDR3 regions were first amplified by RT-PCR with HTBI primers. TCRdb called the multiplex PCR reads again in MiXCR, with one record for every CDR3 protein. The sample yields 560,000 or so distinct CDR3 sequences, just under 20% seen once. Study conclusions and caveats: Stable hyperthyroidism and ophthalmopathy were separated using 13 V-J signatures.

Exclusion of a patient resulted from uncontrolled infection, other autoimmune disease, pregnancy or lactation. Sequenced sample: blood. The clonotype originates from a man in his forties with Graves' ophthalmopathy. The genes are TRBV29-1 and TRBJ2-3, with a weak D call TRBD2 (6 bases). The CDR3 coding sequence is TGCAGCGTTCTACTAGTGCGGGACCGTACAGATACGCAGTATTTT. Its translation: CSVLLVRDRTDTQYF.